These 12 T cell receptor beta chains were sequenced from one sample in a study of OX40 agonist ivuxolimab in advanced cancers. Sequencing used immunoSEQ multiplex PCR; TCRdb keeps in-frame clones, though not all of them. The sample holds 45,000 to 55,000 clones, around 84% seen once. The specimen was CD4+ or CD8+ T cells sorted from blood, collected in a trial of the OX40 agonist ivuxolimab. The receptors originated from an adult with an advanced solid tumor such as melanoma, head and neck, liver or kidney cancer.

The chain joins TRBV18 to TRBJ1-2, with D maybe TRBD1 (5 bases). This CDR3 contains 15 residues. The V gene lost 6 bases and the J gene lost 3 bases, with 17 bases spanning the gap. Germline CDR1 KGHSH, CDR2 LQKENI. CDR3 sequence: CASSEQEAQDYGYTF. The CDR3 nucleotides are TGTGCCAGCTCGGAACAGGAAGCCCAAGACTATGGCTACACCTTC.

This clone is judged medium-sized. The rearrangement uses TRBV4-3 and TRBJ1-6, with 7 bases aligning to TRBD1. CDR1 is LGHNA, CDR2 YSLEER, per germline. With V trimmed by 1 base and J by 10 bases, 7 bases remained unmatched. This CDR3 has 15 residues. The chain's CDR3 is CASSQGQGIVSPLHF. The DNA of the CDR3 is TGCGCCAGCAGCCAAGGACAGGGCATTGTCTCACCCCTCCACTTT.

The table lists this clone with a count of one. The V and J genes are TRBV18 and TRBJ1-4; D may be TRBD1 (6 bases). V was shortened by 1 base and J by 5 bases, with 8 bases between the two germline ends. Looked up from germline, CDR1 is KGHSH and CDR2 is LQKENI. The CDR3 spans 14 residues. In DNA, the CDR3 is TGTGCCAGCTCACCACTGCAGGGGAATGAAAAACTGTTTTTT. It codes for CASSPLQGNEKLFF.

The rearrangement joins TRBV27 to TRBJ2-5; the match to TRBD2 covers 10 bases. V lost 3 bases, J lost 4 bases, and 2 bases stayed unmatched. The CDR3 covers 14 residues. Germline CDR1 reads MNHEY; CDR2 reads SMNVEV (reference sequence). The CDR3 nucleotides read TGTGCCAGCAGTTTCGCTAGCGGGAGAGAGACCCAGTACTTC. Translation gives CASSFASGRETQYF.

This clone turned up a few times. This chain joins TRBV29-1 and TRBJ1-1; 8 nucleotides agree with TRBD1. Per germline, CDR1 SQVTM and CDR2 ANQGSEA. The J segment lost 1 base and the V segment lost 7 bases, leaving 5 bases of the junction unmatched. The CDR3 is 13 residues long. CDR3 amino acids: CSAQGQANTEAFF. As DNA, the CDR3 is TGCAGCGCCCAGGGACAGGCGAACACTGAAGCTTTCTTT.

The chain carries TRBV10-3 and TRBJ1-5; 9 bases agree with TRBD1. This CDR3 is built from 15 residues. In germline, CDR1 is ENHRY, CDR2 SYGVKD. Germline trimming cut 2 bases from V and 1 base from J; bases unmatched to any gene: 0. The CDR3 protein is CAISEGQGSNQPQHF. The DNA of the CDR3 is TGTGCCATCAGTGAGGGACAGGGGAGCAATCAGCCCCAGCATTTT.

This clone was seen a handful of times. The rearrangement joins TRBV12-5 to TRBJ2-1; D assignment may be TRBD1 or TRBD2 (5 bases each). Germline-derived CDR1 and CDR2 are LGHNT and FRNRAP. The V gene lost 1 base and the J gene lost 0 bases, with 19 bases spanning the gap. This CDR3 spans 19 amino acids. The CDR3 region is CASGLAPRGLESSYNEQFF. The CDR3 DNA reads TGTGCTAGTGGTTTGGCCCCCCGGGGCCTCGAGAGCTCCTACAATGAGCAGTTCTTC.

The V call is TRBV28, the J call TRBJ1-6, with D uncertain. From germline, CDR1 is MDHEN and CDR2 SYDVKM. CDR3 size: 12 residues. Trimming left V 4 bases short and J 8 bases short, with 6 bases between. DNA for the CDR3: TGTGCCAGCAGTTCATCGGATTCACCCCTCCACTTT. This translates into CASSSSDSPLHF. Complete variable domain (other parts from reference TRBV28 and TRBJ1-6): DVKVTQSSRYLVKRTGEKVFLECVQDMDHENMFWYRQDPGLGLRLIYFSYDVKMKEKGDIPEGYSVSREKKERFSLILESASTNQTSMYLCASSSSDSPLHFGNGTRLTVT.

This rearrangement joins TRBV11-3 to TRBJ2-1; D uncertain. V dropped 4 bases and J dropped 10 bases, with 11 bases sitting between them. The CDR3 sequence is 12 residues long. Germline V gene lookup returns CDR1 SGHNT and CDR2 YENEEA. As DNA, the CDR3 is TGTGCCAGCAGCTCCAATATTTACGAGCAGTTCTTC. Amino acids: CASSSNIYEQFF. Using reference TRBV11-3 and TRBJ2-1 for the parts outside the CDR3, the full variable domain is EAGVVQSPRYKIIEKKQPVAFWCNPISGHNTLYWYLQNLGQGPELLIRYENEEAVDDSQLPKDRFSAERLKGVDSTLKIQPAELGDSAVYLCASSSNIYEQFFGPGTRLTVL.

The chain joins TRBV11-2 to TRBJ2-7; D gene uncertain. Per the germline V gene, CDR1 is SGHAT and CDR2 is FQNNGV. The CDR3 consists of 15 residues. The V and J ends lost 6 bases and 0 bases respectively, with 15 bases between them. The DNA of the CDR3 is TGTGCCAGCAGGGTGGGTCCACAACGCTCCTACGAGCAGTACTTC. It codes for CASRVGPQRSYEQYF.

The gene calls are TRBV18 and TRBJ1-1; the D gene is possibly TRBD1 (6 bases). Germline-derived CDR1 and CDR2 are KGHSH and LQKENI. The CDR3 spans 17 residues. Trimming stripped 0 bases from V and 1 base from J, with 15 bases between. The CDR3 loop is CASSPPGWEGGNTEAFF. For the CDR3, the DNA is TGTGCCAGCTCACCACCAGGTTGGGAGGGGGGGAACACTGAAGCTTTCTTT.

In this sample, this clone turned up a few times. The CDR3 reads CASSLEYRTNEQFF. The CDR3, as DNA: TGTGCCAGCAGCTTAGAATACCGCACCAATGAGCAGTTCTTC. This chain joins TRBV5-7 and TRBJ2-1; D call uncertain. TRBV5-7 is identified as an open reading frame with a role that is uncertain. This CDR3 has 14 residues. The ends were cut back, 2 bases at V and 6 bases at J, with 12 bases in the middle.